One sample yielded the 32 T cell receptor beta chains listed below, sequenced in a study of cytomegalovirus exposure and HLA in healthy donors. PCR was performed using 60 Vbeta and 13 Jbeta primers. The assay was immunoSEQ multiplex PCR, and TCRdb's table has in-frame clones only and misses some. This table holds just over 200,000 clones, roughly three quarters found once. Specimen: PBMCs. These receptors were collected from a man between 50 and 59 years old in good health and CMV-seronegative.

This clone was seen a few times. The CDR3 DNA reads as TGTGCCAGCAGCAAGAAGGGACAGGACTACAATGAGCAGTTCTTC. It translates to CASSKKGQDYNEQFF. V is TRBV7-9 and J is TRBJ2-1; 8 positions agree with TRBD1. V shed 5 bases and J 3 bases; nucleotides not matched to a gene: 6. This CDR3 spans 15 amino acids. Germline CDR1 SEHNR, CDR2 FQNEAQ (reference sequence).

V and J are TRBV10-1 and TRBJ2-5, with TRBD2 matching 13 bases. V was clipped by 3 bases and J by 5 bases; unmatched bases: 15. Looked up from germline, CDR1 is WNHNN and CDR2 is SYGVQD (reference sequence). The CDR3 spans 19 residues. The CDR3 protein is CASSDWGLAGISWEETQYF. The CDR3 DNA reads TGCGCCAGCAGTGATTGGGGACTAGCGGGAATCTCCTGGGAGGAGACCCAGTACTTC.

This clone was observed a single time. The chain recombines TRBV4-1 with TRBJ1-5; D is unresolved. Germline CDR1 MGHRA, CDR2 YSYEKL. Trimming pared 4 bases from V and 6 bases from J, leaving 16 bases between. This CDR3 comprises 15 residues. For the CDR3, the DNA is TGCGCCAGCAGCCTAATGACGGAAAGGAGTCAGCCCCAGCATTTT. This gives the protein CASSLMTERSQPQHF.

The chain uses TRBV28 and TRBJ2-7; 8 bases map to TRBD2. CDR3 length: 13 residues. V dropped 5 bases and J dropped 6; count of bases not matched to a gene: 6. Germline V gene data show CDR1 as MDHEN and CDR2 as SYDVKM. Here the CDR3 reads CASSVSGKREQYF. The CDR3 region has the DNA TGTGCCAGCAGTGTTAGCGGGAAGCGCGAGCAGTACTTC.

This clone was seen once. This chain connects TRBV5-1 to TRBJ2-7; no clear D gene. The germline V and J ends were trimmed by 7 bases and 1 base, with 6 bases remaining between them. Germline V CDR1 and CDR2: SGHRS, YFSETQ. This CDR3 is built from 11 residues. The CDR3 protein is CASSESYEQYF. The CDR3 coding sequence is TGCGCCAGCTCGGAGTCCTACGAGCAGTACTTC.

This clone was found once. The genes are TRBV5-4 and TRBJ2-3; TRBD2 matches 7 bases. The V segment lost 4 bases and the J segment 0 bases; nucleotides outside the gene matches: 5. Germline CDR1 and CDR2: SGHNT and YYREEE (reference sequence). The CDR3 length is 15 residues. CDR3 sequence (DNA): TGTGCCAGCAGCCCGGAGCGGGATAGCACAGATACGCAGTATTTT. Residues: CASSPERDSTDTQYF. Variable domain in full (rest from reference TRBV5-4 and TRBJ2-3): ETGVTQSPTHLIKTRGQQVTLRCSSQSGHNTVSWYQQALGQGPQFIFQYYREEENGRGNFPPRFSGLQFPNYSSELNVNALELDDSALYLCASSPERDSTDTQYFGPGTRLTVL.

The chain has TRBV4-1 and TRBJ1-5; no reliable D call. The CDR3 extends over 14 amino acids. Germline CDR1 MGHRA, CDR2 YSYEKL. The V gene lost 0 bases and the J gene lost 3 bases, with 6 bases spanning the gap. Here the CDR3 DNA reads TGCGCCAGCAGCCAAGAGAGGTACAATCAGCCCCAGCATTTT. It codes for CASSQERYNQPQHF.

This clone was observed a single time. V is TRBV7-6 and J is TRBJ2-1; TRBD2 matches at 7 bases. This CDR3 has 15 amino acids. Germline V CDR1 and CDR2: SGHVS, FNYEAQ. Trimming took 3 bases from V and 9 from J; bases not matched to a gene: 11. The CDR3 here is CASSFSREGRGEQFF. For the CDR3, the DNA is TGTGCCAGCAGCTTTTCTAGGGAGGGACGGGGTGAGCAGTTCTTC.

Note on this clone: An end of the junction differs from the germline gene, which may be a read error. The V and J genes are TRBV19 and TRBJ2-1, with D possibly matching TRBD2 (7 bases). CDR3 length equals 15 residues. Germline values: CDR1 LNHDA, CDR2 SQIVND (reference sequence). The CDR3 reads CASSMGGPPYNEQFF. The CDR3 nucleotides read TGTGCCAGCAGTATGGGGGGGCCCCCCTACAATGAGCAGTTCTTC.

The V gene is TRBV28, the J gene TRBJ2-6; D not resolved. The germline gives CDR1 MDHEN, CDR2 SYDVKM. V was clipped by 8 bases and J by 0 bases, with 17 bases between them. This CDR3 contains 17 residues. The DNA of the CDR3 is TGTGCCAGCGGTCTTTGGGCAACCATCTCTGGGGCCAACGTCCTGACTTTC. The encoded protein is CASGLWATISGANVLTF.

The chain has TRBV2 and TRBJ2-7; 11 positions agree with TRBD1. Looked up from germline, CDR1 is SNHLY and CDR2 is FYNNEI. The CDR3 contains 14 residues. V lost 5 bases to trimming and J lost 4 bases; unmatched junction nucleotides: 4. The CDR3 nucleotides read TGTGCCAGCAGTCCCCGGGACAGGGGGTACGAGCAGTACTTC. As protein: CASSPRDRGYEQYF.

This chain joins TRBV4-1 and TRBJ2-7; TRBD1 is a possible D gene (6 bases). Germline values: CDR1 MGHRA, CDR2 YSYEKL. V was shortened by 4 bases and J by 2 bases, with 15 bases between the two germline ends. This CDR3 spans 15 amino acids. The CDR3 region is CASSRKGTQTYEQYF. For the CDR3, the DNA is TGCGCCAGCAGCCGAAAAGGGACACAGACCTACGAGCAGTACTTC.

The CDR3 sequence: CASSSQGQNEKLFF. DNA of the CDR3: TGTGCCAGCAGCTCCCAGGGCCAAAATGAAAAACTGTTTTTT. The chain couples TRBV16 to TRBJ1-4; a possible D gene is TRBD1 (5 bases). This CDR3 has 14 residues. The V gene's germline CDR1 is KGHSY and CDR2 FQNENV. V lost 5 bases and J lost 5, with 12 bases in between. The full variable domain, rest sourced from reference TRBV16 and TRBJ1-4, is GEEVAQTPKHLVRGEGQKAKLYCAPIKGHSYVFWYQQVLKNEFKFLISFQNENVFDETGMPKERFSAKCLPNSPCSLEIQATKLEDSAVYFCASSSQGQNEKLFFGSGTQLSVL.

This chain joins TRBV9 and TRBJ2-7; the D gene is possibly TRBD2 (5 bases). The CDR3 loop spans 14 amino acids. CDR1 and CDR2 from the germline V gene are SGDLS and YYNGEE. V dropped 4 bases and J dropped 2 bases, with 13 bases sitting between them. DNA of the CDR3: TGTGCCAGCAGCTACGGGGTGTTCCCCTACGAGCAGTACTTC. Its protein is CASSYGVFPYEQYF.

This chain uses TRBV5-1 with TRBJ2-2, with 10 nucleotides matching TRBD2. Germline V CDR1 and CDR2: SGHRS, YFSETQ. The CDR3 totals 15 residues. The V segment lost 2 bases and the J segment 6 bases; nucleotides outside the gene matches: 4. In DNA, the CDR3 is TGCGCCAGCAGCTTCACTAGCGGGAAGGCCGGGGAGCTGTTTTTT. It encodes CASSFTSGKAGELFF.

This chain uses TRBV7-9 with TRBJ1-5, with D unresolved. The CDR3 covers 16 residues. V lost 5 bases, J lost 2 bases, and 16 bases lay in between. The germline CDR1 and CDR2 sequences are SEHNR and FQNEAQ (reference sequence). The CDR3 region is CASSPDGINGNQPQHF. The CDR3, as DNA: TGTGCCAGCAGCCCCGACGGGATTAATGGCAATCAGCCCCAGCATTTT.

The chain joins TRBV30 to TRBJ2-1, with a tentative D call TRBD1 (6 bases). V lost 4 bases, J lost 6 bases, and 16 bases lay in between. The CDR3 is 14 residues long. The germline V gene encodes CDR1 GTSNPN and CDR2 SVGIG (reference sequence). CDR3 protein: CAWNPSTGGNEQFF. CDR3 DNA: TGTGCCTGGAACCCCTCGACAGGAGGCAATGAGCAGTTCTTC.

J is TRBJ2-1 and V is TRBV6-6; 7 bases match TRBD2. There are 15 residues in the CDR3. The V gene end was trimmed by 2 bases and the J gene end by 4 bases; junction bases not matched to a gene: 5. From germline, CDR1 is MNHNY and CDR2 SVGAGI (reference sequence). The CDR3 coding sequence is TGTGCCAGCAGTTACGGACGGGGGGAGTACAATGAGCAGTTCTTC. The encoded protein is CASSYGRGEYNEQFF.

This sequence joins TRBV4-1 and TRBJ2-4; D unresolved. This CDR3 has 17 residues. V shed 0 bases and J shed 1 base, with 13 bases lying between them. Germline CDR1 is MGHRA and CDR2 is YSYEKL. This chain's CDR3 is CASSQDQYPRAKNIQYF. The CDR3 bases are TGCGCCAGCAGCCAAGATCAGTACCCCAGGGCCAAAAACATTCAGTACTTC.

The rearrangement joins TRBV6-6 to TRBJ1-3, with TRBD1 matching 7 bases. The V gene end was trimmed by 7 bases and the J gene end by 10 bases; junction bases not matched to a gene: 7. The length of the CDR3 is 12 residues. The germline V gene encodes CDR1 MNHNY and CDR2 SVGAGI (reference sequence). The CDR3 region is CASIKSGGTIYF. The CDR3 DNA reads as TGTGCCAGCATCAAGTCAGGGGGGACCATATATTTT.

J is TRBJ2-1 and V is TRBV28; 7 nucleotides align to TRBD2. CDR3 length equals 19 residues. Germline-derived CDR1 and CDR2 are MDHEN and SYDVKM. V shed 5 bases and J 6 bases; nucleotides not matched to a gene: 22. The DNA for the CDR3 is TGTGCCAGCAGTCCCCGTAATCTTTACTCGCGGGAGACGGGCAATGAGCAGTTCTTC. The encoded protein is CASSPRNLYSRETGNEQFF.

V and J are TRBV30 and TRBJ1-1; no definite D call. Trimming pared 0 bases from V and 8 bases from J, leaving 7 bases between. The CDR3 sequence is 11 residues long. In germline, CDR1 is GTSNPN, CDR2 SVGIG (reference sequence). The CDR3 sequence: CAWSVLREAFF. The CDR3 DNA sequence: TGTGCCTGGAGTGTACTCAGGGAAGCTTTCTTT.

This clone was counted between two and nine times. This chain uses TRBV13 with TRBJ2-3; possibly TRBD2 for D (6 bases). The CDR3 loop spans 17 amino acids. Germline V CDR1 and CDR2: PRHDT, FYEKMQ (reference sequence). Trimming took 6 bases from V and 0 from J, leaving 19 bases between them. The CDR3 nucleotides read TGTGCCAGCAGGGGTAGCGGTTTAGGCCAAAGCACAGATACGCAGTATTTT. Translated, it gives CASRGSGLGQSTDTQYF. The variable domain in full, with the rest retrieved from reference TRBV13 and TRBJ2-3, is AAGVIQSPRHLIKEKRETATLKCYPIPRHDTVYWYQQGPGQDPQFLISFYEKMQSDKGSIPDRFSAQQFSDYHSELNMSSLELGDSALYFCASRGSGLGQSTDTQYFGPGTRLTVL.

The chain's CDR3 is CASSERVLDSSTDTQYF. The DNA of the CDR3 is TGTGCCAGCAGTGAGAGGGTGTTGGACAGTAGCACAGATACGCAGTATTTT. The chain uses TRBV7-3 and TRBJ2-3, with a tentative D call TRBD1 (6 bases). The germline V and J ends were trimmed by 6 bases and 0 bases, with 19 bases remaining between them. Germline V gene data show CDR1 as SGHTA and CDR2 as FQGTGA. CDR3 length equals 17 residues.

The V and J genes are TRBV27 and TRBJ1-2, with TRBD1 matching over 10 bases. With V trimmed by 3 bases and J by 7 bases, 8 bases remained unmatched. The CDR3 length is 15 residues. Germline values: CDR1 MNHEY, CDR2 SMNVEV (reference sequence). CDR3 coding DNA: TGTGCCAGCAGTTTTTCCGGGACAGGGGTCTTTGGCTACACCTTC. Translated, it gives CASSFSGTGVFGYTF.

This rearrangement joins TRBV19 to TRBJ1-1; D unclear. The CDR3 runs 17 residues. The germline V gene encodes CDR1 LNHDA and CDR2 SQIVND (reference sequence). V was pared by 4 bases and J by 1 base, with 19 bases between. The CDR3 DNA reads TGTGCCAGTAGTAAGCCCCCGGGGAAGGGAGCGAACACTGAAGCTTTCTTT. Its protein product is CASSKPPGKGANTEAFF.

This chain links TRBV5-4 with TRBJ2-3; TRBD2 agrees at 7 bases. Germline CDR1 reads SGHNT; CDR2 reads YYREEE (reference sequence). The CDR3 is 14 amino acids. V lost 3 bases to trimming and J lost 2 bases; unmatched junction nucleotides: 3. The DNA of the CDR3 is TGTGCCAGCAGCTCTAGCGGAAACACAGATACGCAGTATTTT. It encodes CASSSSGNTDTQYF.

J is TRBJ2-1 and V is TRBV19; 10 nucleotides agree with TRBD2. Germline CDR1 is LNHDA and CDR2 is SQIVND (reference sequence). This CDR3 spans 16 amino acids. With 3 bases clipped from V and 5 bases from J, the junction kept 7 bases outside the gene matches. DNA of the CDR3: TGTGCCAGTAGTATTAATGGACTAGCGGCCGACAATGAGCAGTTCTTC. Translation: CASSINGLAADNEQFF.

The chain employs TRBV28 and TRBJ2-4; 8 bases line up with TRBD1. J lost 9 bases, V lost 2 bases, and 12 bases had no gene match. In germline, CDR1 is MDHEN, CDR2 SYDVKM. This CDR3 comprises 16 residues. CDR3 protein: CASSLGGSRGHGIQYF. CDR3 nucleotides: TGTGCCAGCAGTTTAGGGGGAAGCAGGGGGCACGGCATTCAGTACTTC.

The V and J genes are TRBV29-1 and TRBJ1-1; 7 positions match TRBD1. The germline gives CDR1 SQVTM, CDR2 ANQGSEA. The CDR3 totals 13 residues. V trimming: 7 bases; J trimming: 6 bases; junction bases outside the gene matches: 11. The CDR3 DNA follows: TGCAGCGACGGGACAGCCCCGAGTCCTGAAGCTTTCTTT. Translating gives CSDGTAPSPEAFF.

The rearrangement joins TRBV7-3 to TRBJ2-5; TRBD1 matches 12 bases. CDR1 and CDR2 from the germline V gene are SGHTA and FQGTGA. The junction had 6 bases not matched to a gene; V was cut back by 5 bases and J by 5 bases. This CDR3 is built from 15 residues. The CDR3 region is CASSPGTGGKETQYF. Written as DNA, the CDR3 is TGTGCCAGCAGCCCTGGGACAGGGGGCAAGGAGACCCAGTACTTC. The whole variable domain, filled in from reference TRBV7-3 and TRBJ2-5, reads GAGVSQTPSNKVTEKGKYVELRCDPISGHTALYWYRQSLGQGPEFLIYFQGTGAADDSGLPNDRFFAVRPEGSVSTLKIQRTERGDSAVYLCASSPGTGGKETQYFGPGTRLLVL.

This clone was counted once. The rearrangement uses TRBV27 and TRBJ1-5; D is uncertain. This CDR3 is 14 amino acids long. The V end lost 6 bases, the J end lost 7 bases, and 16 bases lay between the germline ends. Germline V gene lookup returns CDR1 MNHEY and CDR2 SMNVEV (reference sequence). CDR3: CASSPFGGWQPQHF. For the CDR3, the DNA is TGTGCCAGCAGCCCTTTTGGAGGGTGGCAGCCCCAGCATTTT.